The TCR beta chain described here comes from a study of beta chain features in type 1 diabetes. Study-level background: The patients were much like the healthy donors in age, gender and cell yields. Study-level points and caveats: All four CD4+ subsets of Type 1 diabetes patients contained TCRB CDR3s that were moderately but significantly shorter.

What was sequenced were expressed TCRB transcripts, since all of the isolated RNA had been reverse transcribed. The assay was immunoSEQ multiplex PCR, and TCRdb's table has in-frame clones only and misses some. The sample lists under 300,000 clones; about a tenth were seen once. Germline CDR1 is KGHSH and CDR2 is LQKENI. CDR3 length: 16 amino acids. J was trimmed by 1 base and V by 6 bases; bases with no gene match: 6. Sorting of CD4+ naive, central memory, regulatory and stem cell-like memory cells was performed via CD45RO/CCR7/CD25/CD127/CD95/CD27. Comment on this clone: Its matching antigen is unknown.

The source is a man aged 25-40 years with type 1 diabetes. This sequence joins TRBV18 and TRBJ2-5; 12 bases match TRBD2. Sequences were obtained from naive CD4+ T cells from blood. CDR3 amino acids: CASSWTSGDIQETQYF. Written as DNA, the CDR3 is TGTGCCAGCTCCTGGACTAGCGGGGATATCCAAGAGACCCAGTACTTC.